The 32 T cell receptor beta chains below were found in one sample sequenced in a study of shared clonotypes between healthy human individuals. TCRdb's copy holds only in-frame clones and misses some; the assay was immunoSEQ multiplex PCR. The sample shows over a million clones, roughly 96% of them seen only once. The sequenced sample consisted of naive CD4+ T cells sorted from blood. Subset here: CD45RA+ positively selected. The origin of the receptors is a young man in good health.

The chain's CDR3 is CASSPGQASSYEQYF. CDR3 nucleotide sequence: TGTGCCAGCAGCCCGGGACAGGCGAGCTCCTACGAGCAGTACTTC. The chain has TRBV13 and TRBJ2-7; 8 bases are a match to TRBD1. CDR3 size: 15 residues. Germline V gene lookup returns CDR1 PRHDT and CDR2 FYEKMQ (reference sequence). V gave up 5 bases and J gave up 0 bases; unmatched junction bases: 6.

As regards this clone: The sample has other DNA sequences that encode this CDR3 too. CDR3 sequence reads: CASSLTGGSYNEQFF. In nucleotides, the CDR3 is TGTGCCAGCAGCTTAACGGGAGGATCCTACAATGAGCAGTTCTTC. V gene TRBV7-3 combines with J gene TRBJ2-1; a possible D gene is TRBD2 (6 bases). Germline V gene sequence: CDR1 SGHTA, CDR2 FQGTGA. This CDR3 contains 15 residues. V lost 0 bases and J 1 base, leaving 7 bases between the germline ends.

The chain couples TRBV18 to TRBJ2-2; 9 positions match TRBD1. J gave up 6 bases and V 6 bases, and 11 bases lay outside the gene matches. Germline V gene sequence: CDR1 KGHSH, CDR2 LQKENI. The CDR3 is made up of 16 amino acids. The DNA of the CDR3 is TGTGCCAGCTCTCAAAACCGGGACAGGGCCGCCGGGGAGCTGTTTTTT. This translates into CASSQNRDRAAGELFF.

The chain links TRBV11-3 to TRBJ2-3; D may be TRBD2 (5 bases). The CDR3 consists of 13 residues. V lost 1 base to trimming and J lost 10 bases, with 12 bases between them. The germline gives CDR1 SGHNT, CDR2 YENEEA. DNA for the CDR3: TGTGCCAGCAGCTTAGTGTCTTCTAGCTCGCAGTATTTT. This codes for CASSLVSSSSQYF.

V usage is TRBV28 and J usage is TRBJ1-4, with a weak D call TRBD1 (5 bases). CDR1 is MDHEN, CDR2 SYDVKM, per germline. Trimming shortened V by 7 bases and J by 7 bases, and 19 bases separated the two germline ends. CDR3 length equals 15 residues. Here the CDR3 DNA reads TGTGCCAGCACCCCGGGGCGGGTCCCCCCTGAAAAACTGTTTTTT. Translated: CASTPGRVPPEKLFF. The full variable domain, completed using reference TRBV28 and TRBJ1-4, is DVKVTQSSRYLVKRTGEKVFLECVQDMDHENMFWYRQDPGLGLRLIYFSYDVKMKEKGDIPEGYSVSREKKERFSLILESASTNQTSMYLCASTPGRVPPEKLFFGSGTQLSVL.

In DNA form, the CDR3 reads TGTGCCAGCGGGGACAGGGGCCATAGCACAGATACGCAGTATTTT. The encoded protein is CASGDRGHSTDTQYF. V usage is TRBV6-1 and J usage is TRBJ2-3; 10 positions agree with TRBD1. The CDR3 consists of 15 residues. J gave up 0 bases and V 8 bases, and 5 bases lay outside the gene matches. Germline V gene lookup returns CDR1 MNHNS and CDR2 SASEGT.

CDR3 residues: CASSLEPAYEQYF. In nucleotides, the CDR3 is TGTGCCAGCAGCTTAGAGCCCGCCTACGAGCAGTACTTC. The chain combines TRBV11-2 with TRBJ2-7, with unresolved D. Trimming cost V 0 bases and J 2 bases, with 5 bases left between them. This CDR3 contains 13 residues. The V gene's germline CDR1 is SGHAT and CDR2 FQNNGV.

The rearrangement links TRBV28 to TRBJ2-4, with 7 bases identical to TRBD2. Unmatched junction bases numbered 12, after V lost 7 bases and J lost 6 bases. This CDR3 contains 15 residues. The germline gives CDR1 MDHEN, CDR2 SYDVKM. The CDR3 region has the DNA TGTGCCAGCAACGGGGGAGGGGTCGGTGGAAACATTCAGTACTTC. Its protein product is CASNGGGVGGNIQYF.

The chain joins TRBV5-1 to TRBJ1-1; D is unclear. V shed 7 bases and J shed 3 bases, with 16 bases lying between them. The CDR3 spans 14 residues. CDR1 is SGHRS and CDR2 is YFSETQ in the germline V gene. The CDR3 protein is CASAPAGRYTEAFF. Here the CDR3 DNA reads TGCGCCAGCGCGCCGGCCGGGCGGTACACTGAAGCTTTCTTT.

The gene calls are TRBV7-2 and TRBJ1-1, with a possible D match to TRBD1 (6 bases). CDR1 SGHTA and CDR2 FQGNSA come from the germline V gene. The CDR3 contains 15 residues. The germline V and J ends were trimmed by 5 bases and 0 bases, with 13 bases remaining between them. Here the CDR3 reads CASSHRQVLNTEAFF. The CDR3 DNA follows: TGTGCCAGCAGCCACCGACAGGTTTTGAACACTGAAGCTTTCTTT.

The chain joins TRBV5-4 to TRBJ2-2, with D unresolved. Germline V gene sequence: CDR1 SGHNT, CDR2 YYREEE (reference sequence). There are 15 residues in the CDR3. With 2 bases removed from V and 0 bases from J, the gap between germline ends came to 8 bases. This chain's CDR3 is CASSLVTTNTGELFF. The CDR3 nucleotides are TGTGCCAGCAGCTTAGTCACCACGAACACCGGGGAGCTGTTTTTT.

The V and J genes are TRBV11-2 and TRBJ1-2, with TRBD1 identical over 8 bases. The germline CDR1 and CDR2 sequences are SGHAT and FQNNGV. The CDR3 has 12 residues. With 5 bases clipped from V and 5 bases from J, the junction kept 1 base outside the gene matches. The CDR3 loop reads CASSDRGYGYTF. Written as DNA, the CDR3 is TGTGCCAGCAGCGACAGGGGATATGGCTACACCTTC.

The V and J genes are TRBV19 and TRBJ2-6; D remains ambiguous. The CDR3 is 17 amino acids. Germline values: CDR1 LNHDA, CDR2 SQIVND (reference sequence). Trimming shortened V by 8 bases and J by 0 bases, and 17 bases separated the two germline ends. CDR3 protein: CASDGRLIPSGANVLTF. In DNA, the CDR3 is TGTGCCAGTGACGGCCGGCTCATACCCTCTGGGGCCAACGTCCTGACTTTC.

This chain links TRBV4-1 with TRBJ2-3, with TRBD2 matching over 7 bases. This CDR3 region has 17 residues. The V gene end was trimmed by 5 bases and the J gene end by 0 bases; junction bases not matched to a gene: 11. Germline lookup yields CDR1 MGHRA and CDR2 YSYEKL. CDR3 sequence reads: CASSTMLGRGSTDTQYF. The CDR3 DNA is TGCGCCAGCAGCACCATGCTCGGGCGGGGGAGCACAGATACGCAGTATTTT.

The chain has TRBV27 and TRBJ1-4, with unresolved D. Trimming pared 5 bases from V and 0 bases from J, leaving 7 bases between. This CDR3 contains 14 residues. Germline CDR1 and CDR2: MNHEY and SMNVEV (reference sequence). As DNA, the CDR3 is TGTGCCAGCAGTGACCTAGCAACTAATGAAAAACTGTTTTTT. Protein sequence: CASSDLATNEKLFF.

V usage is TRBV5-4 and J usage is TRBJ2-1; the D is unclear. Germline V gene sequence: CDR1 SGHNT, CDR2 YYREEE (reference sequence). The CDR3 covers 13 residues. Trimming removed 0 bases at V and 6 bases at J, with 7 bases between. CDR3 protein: CASSLVFGNEQFF. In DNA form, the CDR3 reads TGTGCCAGCAGCTTGGTATTTGGCAATGAGCAGTTCTTC. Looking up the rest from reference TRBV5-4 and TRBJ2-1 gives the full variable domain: ETGVTQSPTHLIKTRGQQVTLRCSSQSGHNTVSWYQQALGQGPQFIFQYYREEENGRGNFPPRFSGLQFPNYSSELNVNALELDDSALYLCASSLVFGNEQFFGPGTRLTVL.

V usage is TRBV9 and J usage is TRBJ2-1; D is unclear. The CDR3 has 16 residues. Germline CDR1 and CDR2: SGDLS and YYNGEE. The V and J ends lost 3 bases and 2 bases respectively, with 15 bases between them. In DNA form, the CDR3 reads TGTGCCAGCAGCGGTGGGGAAAGCGCTACCTACAATGAGCAGTTCTTC. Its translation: CASSGGESATYNEQFF.

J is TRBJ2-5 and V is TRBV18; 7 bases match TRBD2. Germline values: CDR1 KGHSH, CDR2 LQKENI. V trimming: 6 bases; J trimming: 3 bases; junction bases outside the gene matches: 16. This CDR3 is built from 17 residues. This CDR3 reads CASSPVGARTRKETQYF. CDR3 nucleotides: TGTGCCAGCTCTCCCGTGGGAGCTCGGACTAGGAAAGAGACCCAGTACTTC.

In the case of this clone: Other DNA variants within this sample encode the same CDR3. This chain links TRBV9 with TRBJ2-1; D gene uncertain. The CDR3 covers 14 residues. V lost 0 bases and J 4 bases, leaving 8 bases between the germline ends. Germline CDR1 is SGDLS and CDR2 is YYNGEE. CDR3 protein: CASSVGDGYNEQFF. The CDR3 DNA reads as TGTGCCAGCAGCGTAGGAGACGGATACAATGAGCAGTTCTTC.

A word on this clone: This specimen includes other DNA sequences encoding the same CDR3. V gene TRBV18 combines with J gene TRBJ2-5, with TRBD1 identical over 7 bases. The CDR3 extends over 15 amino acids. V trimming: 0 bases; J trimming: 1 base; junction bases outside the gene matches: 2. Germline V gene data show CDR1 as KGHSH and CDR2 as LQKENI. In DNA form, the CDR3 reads TGTGCCAGCTCACCACCGGGACAGCCCCAAGAGACCCAGTACTTC. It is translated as CASSPPGQPQETQYF. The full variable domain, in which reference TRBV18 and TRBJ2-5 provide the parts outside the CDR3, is NAGVMQNPRHLVRRRGQEARLRCSPMKGHSHVYWYRQLPEEGLKFMVYLQKENIIDESGMPKERFSAEFPKEGPSILRIQQVVRGDSAAYFCASSPPGQPQETQYFGPGTRLLVL.

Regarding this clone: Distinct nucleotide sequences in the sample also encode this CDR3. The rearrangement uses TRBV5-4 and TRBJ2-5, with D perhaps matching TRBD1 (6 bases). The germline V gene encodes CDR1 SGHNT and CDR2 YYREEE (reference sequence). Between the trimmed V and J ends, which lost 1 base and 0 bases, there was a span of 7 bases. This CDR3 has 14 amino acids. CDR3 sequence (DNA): TGTGCCAGCAGCTTGAGGGACAACCAAGAGACCCAGTACTTC. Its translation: CASSLRDNQETQYF.

CDR3 loop: CASRTGQGDGELFF. The CDR3, as DNA: TGTGCCAGCAGAACAGGACAGGGTGACGGGGAGCTGTTTTTT. The chain uses TRBV7-6 and TRBJ2-2; 8 nucleotides line up with TRBD1. The trim removed 6 bases at V and 7 bases at J, leaving 7 bases unmatched. This CDR3 has 14 residues. Germline V gene data show CDR1 as SGHVS and CDR2 as FNYEAQ.

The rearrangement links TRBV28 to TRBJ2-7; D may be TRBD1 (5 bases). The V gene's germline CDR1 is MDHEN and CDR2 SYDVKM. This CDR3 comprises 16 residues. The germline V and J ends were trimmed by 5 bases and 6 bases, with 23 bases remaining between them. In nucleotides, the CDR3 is TGTGCCAGCAGTCCCTCCAGACAGCGAATTTCCGGCGAGCAGTACTTC. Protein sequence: CASSPSRQRISGEQYF.

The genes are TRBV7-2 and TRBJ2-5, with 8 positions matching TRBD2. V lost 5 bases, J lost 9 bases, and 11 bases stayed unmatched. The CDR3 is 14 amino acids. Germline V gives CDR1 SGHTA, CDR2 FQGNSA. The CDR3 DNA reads TGTGCCAGCAGCCGGACTAGCAGCGAGCATTCCCAGTACTTC. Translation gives CASSRTSSEHSQYF.

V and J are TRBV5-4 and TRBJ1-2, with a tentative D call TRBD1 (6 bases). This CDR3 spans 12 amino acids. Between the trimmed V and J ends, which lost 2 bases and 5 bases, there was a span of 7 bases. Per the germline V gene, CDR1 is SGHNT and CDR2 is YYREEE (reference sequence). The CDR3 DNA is TGTGCCAGCAGCTTCACAGGGTATGGCTACACCTTC. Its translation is CASSFTGYGYTF.

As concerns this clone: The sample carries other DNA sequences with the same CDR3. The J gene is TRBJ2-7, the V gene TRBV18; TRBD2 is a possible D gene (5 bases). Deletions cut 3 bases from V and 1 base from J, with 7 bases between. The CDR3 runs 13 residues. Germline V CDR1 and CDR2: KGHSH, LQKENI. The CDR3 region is CASSPPGSYEQYF. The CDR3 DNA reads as TGTGCCAGCTCACCGCCGGGATCCTACGAGCAGTACTTC.

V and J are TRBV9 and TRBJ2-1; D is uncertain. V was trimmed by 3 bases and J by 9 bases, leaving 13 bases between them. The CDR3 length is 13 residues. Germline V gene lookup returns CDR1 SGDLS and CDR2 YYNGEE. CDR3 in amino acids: CASSAKFFGEQFF. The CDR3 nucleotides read TGTGCCAGCAGCGCCAAGTTTTTTGGTGAGCAGTTCTTC.

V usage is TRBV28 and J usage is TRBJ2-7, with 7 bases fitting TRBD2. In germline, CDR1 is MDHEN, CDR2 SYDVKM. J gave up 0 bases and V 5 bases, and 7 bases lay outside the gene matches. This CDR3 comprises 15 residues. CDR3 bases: TGTGCCAGCAGTCCTGTCCTAGCGGTCTCCTACGAGCAGTACTTC. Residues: CASSPVLAVSYEQYF.

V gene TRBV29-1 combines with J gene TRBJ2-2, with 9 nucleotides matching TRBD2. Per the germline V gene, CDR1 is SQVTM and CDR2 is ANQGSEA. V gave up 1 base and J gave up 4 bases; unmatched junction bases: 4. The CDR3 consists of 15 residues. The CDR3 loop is CSVEVPSGITGELFF. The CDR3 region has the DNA TGCAGCGTTGAAGTCCCTAGCGGGATCACCGGGGAGCTGTTTTTT.

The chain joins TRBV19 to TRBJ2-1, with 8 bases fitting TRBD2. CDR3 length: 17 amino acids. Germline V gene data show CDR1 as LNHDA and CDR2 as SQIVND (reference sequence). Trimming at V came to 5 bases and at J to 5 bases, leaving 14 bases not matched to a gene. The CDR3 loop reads CASSPPGGVAGNNEQFF. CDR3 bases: TGTGCCAGTAGTCCCCCGGGGGGAGTAGCGGGGAACAATGAGCAGTTCTTC. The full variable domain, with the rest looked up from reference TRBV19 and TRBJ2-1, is DGGITQSPKYLFRKEGQNVTLSCEQNLNHDAMYWYRQDPGQGLRLIYYSQIVNDFQKGDIAEGYSVSREKKESFPLTVTSAQKNPTAFYLCASSPPGGVAGNNEQFFGPGTRLTVL.

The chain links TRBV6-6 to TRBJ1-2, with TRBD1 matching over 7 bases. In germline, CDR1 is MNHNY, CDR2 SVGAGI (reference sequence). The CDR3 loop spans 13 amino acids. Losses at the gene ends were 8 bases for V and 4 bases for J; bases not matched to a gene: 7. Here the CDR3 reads CASGPQGPYGYTF. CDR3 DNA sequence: TGTGCCAGCGGACCACAGGGGCCCTATGGCTACACCTTC.

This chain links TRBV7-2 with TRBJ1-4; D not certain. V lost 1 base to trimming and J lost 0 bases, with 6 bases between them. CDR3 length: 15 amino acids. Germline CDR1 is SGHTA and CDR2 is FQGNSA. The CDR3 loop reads CASSLGLATNEKLFF. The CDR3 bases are TGTGCCAGCAGCTTAGGTCTGGCAACTAATGAAAAACTGTTTTTT.